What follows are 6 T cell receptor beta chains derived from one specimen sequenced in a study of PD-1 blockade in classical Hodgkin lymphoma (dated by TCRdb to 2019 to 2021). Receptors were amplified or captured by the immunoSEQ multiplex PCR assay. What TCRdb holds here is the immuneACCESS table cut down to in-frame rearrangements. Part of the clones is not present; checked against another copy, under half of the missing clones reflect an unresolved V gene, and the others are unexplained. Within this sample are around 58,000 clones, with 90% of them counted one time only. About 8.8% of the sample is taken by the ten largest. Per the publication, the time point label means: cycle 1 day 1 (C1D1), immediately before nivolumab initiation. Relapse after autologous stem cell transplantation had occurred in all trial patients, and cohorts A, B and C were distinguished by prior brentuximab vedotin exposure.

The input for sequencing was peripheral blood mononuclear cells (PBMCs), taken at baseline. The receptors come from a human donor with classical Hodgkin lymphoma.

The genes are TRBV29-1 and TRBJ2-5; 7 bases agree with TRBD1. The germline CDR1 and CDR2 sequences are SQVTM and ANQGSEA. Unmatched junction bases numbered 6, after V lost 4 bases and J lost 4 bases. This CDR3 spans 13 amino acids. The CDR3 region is CSVVGRTGETQYF. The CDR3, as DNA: TGCAGCGTTGTCGGCCGGACAGGAGAGACCCAGTACTTC.

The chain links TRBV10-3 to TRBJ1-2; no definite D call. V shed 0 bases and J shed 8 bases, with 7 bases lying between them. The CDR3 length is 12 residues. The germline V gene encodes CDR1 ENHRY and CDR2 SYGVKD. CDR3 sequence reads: CAISESRVGYTF. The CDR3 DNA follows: TGTGCCATCAGTGAGTCGAGGGTAGGCTACACCTTC.

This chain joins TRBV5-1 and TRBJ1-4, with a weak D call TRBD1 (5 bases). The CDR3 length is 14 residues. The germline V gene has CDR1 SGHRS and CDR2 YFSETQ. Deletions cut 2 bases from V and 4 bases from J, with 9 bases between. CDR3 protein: CASSLGADNEKLFF. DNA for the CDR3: TGCGCCAGCAGCTTAGGGGCAGATAATGAAAAACTGTTTTTT.

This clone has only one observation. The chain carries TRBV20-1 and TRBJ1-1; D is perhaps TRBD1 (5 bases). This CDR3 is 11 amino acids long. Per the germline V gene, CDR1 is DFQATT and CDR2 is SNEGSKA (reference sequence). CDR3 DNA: TGCATGGGGCCTTTGAACACTGAAGCTTTCTTT. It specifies CMGPLNTEAFF.

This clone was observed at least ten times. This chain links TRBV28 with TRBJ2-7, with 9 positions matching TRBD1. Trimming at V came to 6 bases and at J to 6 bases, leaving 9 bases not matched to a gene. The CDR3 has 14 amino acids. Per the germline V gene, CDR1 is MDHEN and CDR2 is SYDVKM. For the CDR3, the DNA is TGTGCCAGCAGCTATGGGGACAGGGTGGGCGAGCAGTACTTC. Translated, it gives CASSYGDRVGEQYF.

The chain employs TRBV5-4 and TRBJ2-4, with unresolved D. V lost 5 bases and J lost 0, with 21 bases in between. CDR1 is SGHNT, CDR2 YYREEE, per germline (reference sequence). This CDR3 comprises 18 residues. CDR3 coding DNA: TGTGCCAGCAGTTCATACACTGAAAGTACCGTAGCCAAAAACATTCAGTACTTC. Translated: CASSSYTESTVAKNIQYF.